A selection of T cell receptor beta chains follows, all from one sample in a study of read filtering for tumor transcriptome and immune sequencing. TCRdb used MiXCR to reprocess the reads, holding one entry per CDR3 protein. The table has 40,000 to 50,000 distinct CDR3 sequences, around an eighth seen once. The sequenced sample was a population of CD138-negative cells sorted from bone marrow. Receptors were obtained from a donor at least 40 years old with multiple myeloma. The CDR3 runs from the conserved cysteine through the conserved F or W. A D gene is named only where the DNA matches it firmly. Clone size is given for some rows only: seen once, a few or many times, or a class if the clone is expanded.

j_gene: TRBJ2-7
d_gene: TRBD2
v_gene: TRBV4-3
abundance: .
CDR3aa: CASSHYISREGYYEQYF
CDR3nt: TGCGCCAGCAGCCATTATATTTCGCGGGAGGGCTACTACGAGCAGTACTTC

j_gene: TRBJ2-3
d_gene: .
v_gene: TRBV12-3/TRBV12-4
abundance: .
CDR3aa: CASTHDPTDVTDTQYF
CDR3nt: TGTGCCAGCACCCATGACCCGACGGACGTCACAGATACGCAGTATTTT

j_gene: TRBJ2-1
d_gene: TRBD2
v_gene: TRBV10-3
abundance: few
CDR3aa: CAISESGGRGSNEQFF
CDR3nt: TGTGCCATCAGTGAAAGTGGCGGGAGAGGTTCTAATGAGCAGTTCTTC

j_gene: TRBJ2-7
d_gene: TRBD2
v_gene: TRBV11-2
abundance: few
CDR3aa: CASSPPGAGDYEQYF
CDR3nt: TGTGCCAGCAGCCCGCCAGGTGCGGGAGACTACGAGCAGTACTTC

j_gene: TRBJ1-2
d_gene: TRBD1
v_gene: TRBV30
abundance: many
CDR3aa: CAWSVQGANYGYTF
CDR3nt: TGTGCCTGGAGTGTGCAGGGGGCCAACTATGGCTACACCTTC

j_gene: TRBJ2-3
d_gene: .
v_gene: TRBV7-3
abundance: many
CDR3aa: CASSLGVRRGTDTQYF
CDR3nt: TGTGCCAGCAGCTTAGGCGTACGACGTGGCACAGATACGCAGTATTTT

j_gene: TRBJ1-4
d_gene: .
v_gene: TRBV5-1
abundance: .
CDR3aa: CASSLSEAPTNEKLFF
CDR3nt: TGCGCCAGCAGCTTGTCGGAGGCCCCAACTAATGAAAAACTGTTTTTT

j_gene: TRBJ2-1
d_gene: TRBD2
v_gene: TRBV20-1
abundance: many
CDR3aa: CSAPLAETSYNEQFF
CDR3nt: TGCAGTGCGCCACTAGCGGAGACCTCCTACAATGAGCAGTTCTTC

j_gene: TRBJ2-7
d_gene: .
v_gene: TRBV5-1
abundance: many
CDR3aa: CASSLVTGCYEQYF
CDR3nt: TGCGCCAGCAGCTTGGTCACAGGGTGTTACGAGCAGTACTTC

j_gene: TRBJ2-3
d_gene: TRBD1
v_gene: TRBV28
abundance: medium-sized
CDR3aa: CASSLDPGGAMGTDTQYF
CDR3nt: TGTGCCAGCAGTTTGGACCCAGGGGGCGCCATGGGCACAGATACGCAGTATTTT

j_gene: TRBJ2-7
d_gene: TRBD1
v_gene: TRBV20-1
abundance: many
CDR3aa: CSARRDRGRDEQYF
CDR3nt: TGCAGTGCTAGACGGGACAGGGGGCGCGACGAGCAGTACTTC

j_gene: TRBJ1-4
d_gene: TRBD1
v_gene: TRBV9
abundance: many
CDR3aa: CASSVSTGEGEKLFF
CDR3nt: TGTGCCAGCAGCGTGTCGACAGGGGAAGGTGAAAAACTGTTTTTT

j_gene: TRBJ1-1
d_gene: .
v_gene: TRBV3-1
abundance: many
CDR3aa: CASSLKQESMNTEAFF
CDR3nt: TGTGCCAGCAGCCTCAAACAGGAGTCTATGAACACTGAAGCTTTCTTT

j_gene: TRBJ2-1
d_gene: TRBD2
v_gene: TRBV7-8
abundance: many
CDR3aa: CASGLAGYNEQFF
CDR3nt: TGTGCCAGCGGGCTAGCGGGCTACAATGAGCAGTTCTTC

j_gene: TRBJ1-1
d_gene: .
v_gene: TRBV29-1
abundance: many
CDR3aa: CSVEVQLNTEAFF
CDR3nt: TGCAGCGTTGAAGTACAGTTGAACACTGAAGCTTTCTTT

j_gene: TRBJ2-6
d_gene: TRBD2
v_gene: TRBV7-2
abundance: many
CDR3aa: CASSLSAGAGANVLTF
CDR3nt: TGTGCCAGCAGCTTAAGTGCGGGGGCTGGGGCCAACGTCCTGACTTTC

j_gene: TRBJ2-1
d_gene: .
v_gene: TRBV7-8
abundance: many
CDR3aa: CASSLTAEEQFF
CDR3nt: TGTGCCAGCAGCTTAACGGCAGAGGAGCAGTTCTTC

j_gene: TRBJ2-7
d_gene: .
v_gene: TRBV5-1
abundance: many
CDR3aa: CASSLTRGTNTYEQYF
CDR3nt: TGCGCCAGCAGCTTGACCCGCGGGACAAATACCTACGAGCAGTACTTC

j_gene: TRBJ1-6
d_gene: .
v_gene: TRBV6-5
abundance: .
CDR3aa: CASRTTGNSPLHF
CDR3nt: TGTGCCAGCAGGACGACAGGAAATTCACCCCTCCACTTT

j_gene: TRBJ2-1
d_gene: .
v_gene: TRBV6-2/TRBV6-3
abundance: many
CDR3aa: CASSYSGSINEQFF
CDR3nt: TGTGCCAGCAGTTACTCCGGGTCCATCAATGAGCAGTTCTTC

j_gene: TRBJ2-3
d_gene: TRBD2
v_gene: TRBV7-9
abundance: many
CDR3aa: CASSSLAGDITDTQYF
CDR3nt: TGTGCCAGCAGCTCACTAGCGGGAGATATAACAGATACGCAGTATTTT

j_gene: TRBJ2-3
d_gene: TRBD2
v_gene: TRBV4-2
abundance: many
CDR3aa: CASSQDLLSGAGADTQYF
CDR3nt: TGTGCCAGCAGCCAAGATCTCCTTTCTGGGGCGGGGGCAGATACGCAGTATTTT

j_gene: TRBJ2-5
d_gene: .
v_gene: TRBV21-1
abundance: many
CDR3aa: CASSNGKGQETQYF
CDR3nt: TGTGCCAGCAGCAATGGAAAAGGACAAGAGACCCAGTACTTC

j_gene: TRBJ2-7
d_gene: .
v_gene: TRBV20-1
abundance: many
CDR3aa: CSARNIYEQYF
CDR3nt: TGCAGTGCTAGGAATATATACGAGCAGTACTTC

j_gene: TRBJ1-4
d_gene: .
v_gene: TRBV5-1
abundance: many
CDR3aa: CASSLTGGDEKLFF
CDR3nt: TGCGCCAGCAGCCTGACGGGAGGGGATGAAAAACTGTTTTTT

j_gene: TRBJ2-7
d_gene: TRBD1
v_gene: TRBV6-2/TRBV6-3
abundance: .
CDR3aa: CASSYFAGGNEQYF
CDR3nt: TGTGCCAGCAGTTACTTCGCAGGGGGCAACGAGCAGTACTTC

j_gene: TRBJ2-7
d_gene: .
v_gene: TRBV2
abundance: many
CDR3aa: CASSRLYREDEQYF
CDR3nt: TGTGCCAGCAGTCGACTATACAGGGAGGATGAGCAGTACTTC

j_gene: TRBJ2-7
d_gene: TRBD2
v_gene: TRBV7-8
abundance: once
CDR3aa: CASSFGLAAYEQYF
CDR3nt: TGTGCCAGCAGCTTCGGCCTAGCGGCCTACGAGCAGTACTTC